Sequencing of this T cell receptor (beta chain) was carried out in a study of T cell responses to AZD1222 COVID-19 vaccine. V dropped 6 bases and J dropped 4 bases, with 12 bases sitting between them. The CDR3 runs to 13 residues. Profiling relied on immunoSEQ multiplex PCR, and the TCRdb table lists in-frame clones only, not all of them. The table has about 140,000 clones, 90% to 95% seen once. The specimen comprised peripheral blood, sampled on day 0 of MenACWY control vaccination. This TCR was recovered from an adult in good health. This chain links TRBV12-3 or TRBV12-4 with TRBJ1-2; no firm D call. The CDR3 reads CASSLDGTYGYTF. The CDR3 DNA follows: TGTGCCAGCAGCCTGGACGGAACCTATGGCTACACCTTC.